A selection of T cell receptor beta chains follows, all from one sample in a study of blood T cells in healthy people across ages. Via MiXCR, TCRdb re-called the 5' RACE reads, giving one row per CDR3 protein. The sample lists about a million distinct CDR3 sequences, 51% occurring once. The sample was blood. These receptors originate from a woman in her fifties or sixties in good health. Both conserved end residues are part of each CDR3. A D gene is named only where the DNA matches it firmly. Clone size is stated in some rows and not others, as once, few, many or a class when expanded.

d_gene	v_gene	j_gene	abundance	CDR3nt	CDR3aa
.	TRBV6-2/TRBV6-3	TRBJ1-2	.	TGTGCCAGCAGTTTACTCGGAGGGTTTGGTGGCTACACCTTC	CASSLLGGFGGYTF
TRBD1	TRBV29-1	TRBJ1-2	.	TGCAGCGTCGCCTTTGGACAGGGTGGTGGCTACACCTTC	CSVAFGQGGGYTF
.	TRBV7-9	TRBJ2-3	.	TGTGCCAGCAGCCCCCTCAGTGCGACTAGCACAGATACGCAGTATTTT	CASSPLSATSTDTQYF
.	TRBV10-2	TRBJ2-3	.	TGCGCCAGCGAAGGGCCCGGAGATACGCAGTATTTT	CASEGPGDTQYF
.	TRBV7-8	TRBJ2-7	.	TGTGCCAGCAGCTCCCAGACCCGCTCCCCCTACGAGCAGTACTTC	CASSSQTRSPYEQYF
.	TRBV15	TRBJ2-7	.	TGTGCCACCAGCAGAGATATCAGGTCATCGTACGAGCAGTACTTC	CATSRDIRSSYEQYF
.	TRBV28	TRBJ2-5	.	TGTGCCAGCCGTTGGACGGGACTCCGAGCAGAGACCCAGTACTTC	CASRWTGLRAETQYF
.	TRBV5-5	TRBJ2-1	few	TGTGCCAGCAGGTCGGGACCCGAACCCTACAATGAGCAGTTCTTC	CASRSGPEPYNEQFF
.	TRBV28	TRBJ2-7	.	TGTGCCAGCAGTCGAGCCGGGGGCAGCTCCTACGAGCAGTACTTC	CASSRAGGSSYEQYF
TRBD2	TRBV28	TRBJ2-1	.	TGTGCCAGCAGTGAAGGGACTAGCGAGAGAAGGGAGCAGTTCTTC	CASSEGTSERREQFF
TRBD1	TRBV29-1	TRBJ2-1	.	TGCAGCGTTGGTAGGACAGGGGTCCTCGGCTACAATGAGCAGTTCTTC	CSVGRTGVLGYNEQFF
TRBD1	TRBV29-1	TRBJ2-1	.	TGCAGCGTTGAGGGACAGGGCAATGAGCAGTTCTTC	CSVEGQGNEQFF
TRBD1	TRBV7-6	TRBJ2-1	.	TGTGCCAGCAGCCCCACCCGGGACAGGAACTACAATGAGCAGTTCTTC	CASSPTRDRNYNEQFF
.	TRBV2	TRBJ2-3	few	TGTGCCAGCAGCCTAGTGGGGTTGGATACGCAGTATTTT	CASSLVGLDTQYF
.	TRBV10-3	TRBJ2-5	.	TGTGCCATTAGGGGGGGTAGGGAGACCCAGTACTTC	CAIRGGRETQYF
.	TRBV10-2	TRBJ2-7	.	TGCGCCAGCAGTGAGTCCGTATTGTCCGCGAAAGAGAGAGTCTACGAGCAGTACTTC	CASSESVLSAKERVYEQYF
TRBD1	TRBV5-6	TRBJ1-2	.	TGTGCCAGCAGCTCGGGACAGGTCGGGTCAGTCTATGGCTACACCTTC	CASSSGQVGSVYGYTF
.	TRBV10-3	TRBJ1-2	.	TGTGCCATCAGTGGTGGGGGGAACTATGGCTACACCTTC	CAISGGGNYGYTF
.	TRBV2	TRBJ2-7	.	TGTGCCAGCACGCGGGACAGAAACTACGAGCAGTACTTC	CASTRDRNYEQYF